Described below is a single T cell receptor beta chain sequence and its context. Its antigen remains unknown. The data are from a study of shared clonotypes between healthy human individuals. Study at large: A donor's plate count was three for CD4 naive and three for CD4 memory; CD8 naive had two and CD8 memory one. Overall study results and limits: Naive CD4 clonotypes overlapped across a few donors at around 4.8%.

This CDR3 has 16 residues. With 3 bases removed from V and 0 bases from J, the gap between germline ends came to 13 bases. Germline CDR1 and CDR2: SGHDT and YYEEEE. It was at deep level that the assay was run. Using immunoSEQ multiplex PCR, the repertoire was profiled, and TCRdb retains in-frame clones only, with some absent. This sample has some 2,500,000 clones, with 93% found just once. This clonotype was obtained from a man younger than 35 in good health. Some clones in this sample may be carry-over from other donors' samples. This rearrangement joins TRBV5-6 to TRBJ1-3, with TRBD1 as a possible D gene (6 bases). What was sequenced was naive CD4+ T cells from PBMCs. Subset defined: CD45RA+ positively selected. The CDR3 coding sequence is TGTGCCAGCAGCTCGACAGGCGACTACTCTGGAAACACCATATATTTT. This translates into CASSSTGDYSGNTIYF.